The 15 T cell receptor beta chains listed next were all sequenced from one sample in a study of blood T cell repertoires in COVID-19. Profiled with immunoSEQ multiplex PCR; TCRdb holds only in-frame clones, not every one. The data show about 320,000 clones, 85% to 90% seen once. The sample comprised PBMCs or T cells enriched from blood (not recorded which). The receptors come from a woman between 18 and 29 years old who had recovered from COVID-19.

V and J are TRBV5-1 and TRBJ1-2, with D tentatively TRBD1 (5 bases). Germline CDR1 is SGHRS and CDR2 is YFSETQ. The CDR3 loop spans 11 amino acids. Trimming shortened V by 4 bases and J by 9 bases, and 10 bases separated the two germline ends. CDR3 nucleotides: TGCGCCAGCAGCGAAGACAGCCGCTACACCTTC. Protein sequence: CASSEDSRYTF.

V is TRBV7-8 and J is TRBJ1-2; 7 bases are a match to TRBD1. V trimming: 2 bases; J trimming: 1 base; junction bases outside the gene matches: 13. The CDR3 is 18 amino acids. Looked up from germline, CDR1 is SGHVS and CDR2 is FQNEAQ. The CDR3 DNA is TGTGCCAGCAGCTTACACCCCAGGAACAGGGGTAATAACTATGGCTACACCTTC. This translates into CASSLHPRNRGNNYGYTF.

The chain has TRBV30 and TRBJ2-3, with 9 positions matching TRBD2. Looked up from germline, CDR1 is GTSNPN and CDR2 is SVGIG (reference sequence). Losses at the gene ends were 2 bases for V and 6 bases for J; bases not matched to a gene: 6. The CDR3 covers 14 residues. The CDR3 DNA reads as TGTGCCTGGAGTCTTAGCGGGAGCGGCGATACGCAGTATTTT. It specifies CAWSLSGSGDTQYF.

CDR3 DNA: TGCGCCAGCAGCCCGCAGGGCTCCTACGAGCAGTACTTC. It yields the protein CASSPQGSYEQYF. This chain connects TRBV5-1 to TRBJ2-7, with D tentatively TRBD1 (5 bases). The CDR3 consists of 13 residues. The germline V gene encodes CDR1 SGHRS and CDR2 YFSETQ. V lost 4 bases and J 0 bases, leaving 8 bases between the germline ends.

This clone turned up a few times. CDR3 nucleotide sequence: TGCGCCAGCAGTGGGGGGACAGGGACCGAGCAGTACTTC. This gives the protein CASSGGTGTEQYF. The chain links TRBV10-1 to TRBJ2-7; 9 bases are shared with TRBD1. This CDR3 contains 13 residues. V shed 4 bases, J shed 6 bases, and the junction held 4 bases outside the gene matches. The germline CDR1 and CDR2 sequences are WNHNN and SYGVQD (reference sequence).

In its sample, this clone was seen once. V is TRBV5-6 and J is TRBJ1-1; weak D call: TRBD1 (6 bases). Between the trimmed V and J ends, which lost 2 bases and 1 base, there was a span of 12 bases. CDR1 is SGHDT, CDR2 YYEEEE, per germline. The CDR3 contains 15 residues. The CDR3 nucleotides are TGTGCCAGCAGCTTAAGGACAGCCAGGAACACTGAAGCTTTCTTT. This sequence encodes CASSLRTARNTEAFF.

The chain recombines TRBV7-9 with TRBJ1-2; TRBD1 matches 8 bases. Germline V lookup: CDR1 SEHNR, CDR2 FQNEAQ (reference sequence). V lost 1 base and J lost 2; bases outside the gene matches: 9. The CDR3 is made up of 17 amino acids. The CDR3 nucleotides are TGTGCCAGCAGCTTAGATGGTGGGACAGGTTCCAACTATGGCTACACCTTC. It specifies CASSLDGGTGSNYGYTF.

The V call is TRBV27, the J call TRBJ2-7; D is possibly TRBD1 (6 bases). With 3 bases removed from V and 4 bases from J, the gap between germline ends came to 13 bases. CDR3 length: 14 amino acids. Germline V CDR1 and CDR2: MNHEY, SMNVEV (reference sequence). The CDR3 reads CASSFRGLIYEQYF. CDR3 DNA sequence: TGTGCCAGCAGTTTCAGGGGCCTAATTTACGAGCAGTACTTC.

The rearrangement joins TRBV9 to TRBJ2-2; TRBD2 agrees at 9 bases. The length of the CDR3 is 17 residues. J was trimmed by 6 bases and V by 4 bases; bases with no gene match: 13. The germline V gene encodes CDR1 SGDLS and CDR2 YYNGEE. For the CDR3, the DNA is TGTGCCAGCAGCCTGGGTCTAGCGGGAATACTCGCCGGGGAGCTGTTTTTT. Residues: CASSLGLAGILAGELFF.

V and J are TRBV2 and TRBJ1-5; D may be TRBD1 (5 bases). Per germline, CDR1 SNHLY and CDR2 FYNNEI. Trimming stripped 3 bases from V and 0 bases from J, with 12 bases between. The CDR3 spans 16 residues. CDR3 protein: CASSDSTGVSNQPQHF. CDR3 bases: TGTGCCAGCAGTGACTCTACGGGGGTTAGCAATCAGCCCCAGCATTTT.

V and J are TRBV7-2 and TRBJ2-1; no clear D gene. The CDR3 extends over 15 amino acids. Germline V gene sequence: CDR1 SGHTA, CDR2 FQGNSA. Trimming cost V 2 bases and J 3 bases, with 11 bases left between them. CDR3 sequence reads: CASSLISPLYNEQFF. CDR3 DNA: TGTGCCAGCAGCTTAATCTCTCCTCTCTACAATGAGCAGTTCTTC. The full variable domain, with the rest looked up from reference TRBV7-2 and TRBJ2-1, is GAGVSQSPSNKVTEKGKDVELRCDPISGHTALYWYRQSLGQGLEFLIYFQGNSAPDKSGLPSDRFSAERTGGSVSTLTIQRTQQEDSAVYLCASSLISPLYNEQFFGPGTRLTVL.

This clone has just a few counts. The CDR3 loop reads CASSLAVLMNTEAFF. CDR3 DNA sequence: TGTGCCAGCAGCCTCGCGGTCCTTATGAACACTGAAGCTTTCTTT. The chain links TRBV28 to TRBJ1-1; unclear D gene. Germline CDR1 and CDR2: MDHEN and SYDVKM. The V end was cut by 6 bases, the J end by 0 bases, with 14 bases between. CDR3 length: 15 residues.

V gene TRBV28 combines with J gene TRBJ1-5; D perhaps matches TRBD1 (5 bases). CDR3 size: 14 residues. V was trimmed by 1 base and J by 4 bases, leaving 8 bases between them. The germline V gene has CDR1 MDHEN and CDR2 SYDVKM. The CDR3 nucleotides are TGTGCCAGCAGTTTATCGGGGGGTAATCAGCCCCAGCATTTT. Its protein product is CASSLSGGNQPQHF.

The CDR3 loop reads CAWSVTGYGNTIYF. The CDR3 DNA is TGTGCCTGGAGTGTAACAGGGTATGGAAACACCATATATTTT. The genes are TRBV30 and TRBJ1-3; D might be TRBD1 (6 bases). Trimming took 0 bases from V and 3 from J, leaving 9 bases between them. Germline V gives CDR1 GTSNPN, CDR2 SVGIG (reference sequence). The CDR3 totals 14 residues.

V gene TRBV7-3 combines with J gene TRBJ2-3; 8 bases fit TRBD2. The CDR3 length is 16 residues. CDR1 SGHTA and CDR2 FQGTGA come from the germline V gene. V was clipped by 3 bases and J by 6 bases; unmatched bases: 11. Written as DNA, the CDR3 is TGTGCCAGCAGCTTCGGTGGAACGGGAGGGATGGATACGCAGTATTTT. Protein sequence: CASSFGGTGGMDTQYF.